Listed below are T cell receptor beta chains from one sample, sequenced in a study of blood T cell repertoires in COVID-19. Clones were read by immunoSEQ multiplex PCR, and TCRdb kept only the in-frame ones, dropping some. Among fewer than 250,000 clones listed, 86% were seen once. The sample taken for sequencing was PBMCs or T cells enriched from blood (not recorded which). The receptor source for this set is a woman between 40 and 50 years old in a cohort exposed to, infected with or recovered from COVID-19 (not recorded which). CDR3s include the opening cysteine and the closing phenylalanine or tryptophan. Fields, in order: D gene, clone size, J gene, V gene, CDR3 DNA, CDR3 protein. D genes are given only for firm matches. Clone sizes are given selectively: once, few, many, or a class where the clone is expanded.

TRBD1 | - | TRBJ1-5 | TRBV5-4 | TGTGCCAGCAGCTCCTTACCTCCTCAGGGGGATCAGCCCCAGCATTTT | CASSSLPPQGDQPQHF
TRBD2 | - | TRBJ2-5 | TRBV15 | TGTGCCACCAGCGGTCCCGGGGGGGGACTAACGGAGACCCAGTACTTC | CATSGPGGGLTETQYF
- | - | TRBJ1-1 | TRBV10-3 | TGTGCCATCAGTGAGGGACAGTGGGGGAACACTGAAGCTTTCTTT | CAISEGQWGNTEAFF
TRBD1 | - | TRBJ1-3 | TRBV2 | TGTGCCAGCACCCTCGACAGGGGCTCTGGAAACACCATATATTTT | CASTLDRGSGNTIYF
- | - | TRBJ1-2 | TRBV5-1 | TGCGCCAGCAGCCCGTGGGCCGGACAGCACCTTCCTAACTATGGCTACACCTTC | CASSPWAGQHLPNYGYTF
- | - | TRBJ1-5 | TRBV7-8 | TGTGCCAGCAGCTCCTCGGGCAGGGCTAGCAATCAGCCCCAGCATTTT | CASSSSGRASNQPQHF
TRBD1 | - | TRBJ1-2 | TRBV14 | TGTGCCAGCAGCCACCGGGGACAGGGGGACCACTATGGCTACACCTTC | CASSHRGQGDHYGYTF
TRBD1 | - | TRBJ1-5 | TRBV28 | TGTGCCAGCAAAAAGAGACAGGGTGATGGCAATCAGCCCCAGCATTTT | CASKKRQGDGNQPQHF
- | - | TRBJ1-1 | TRBV2 | TGTGCCAGCAGATCCGGGACTCCCCCGACCGCCACTGAAGCTTTCTTT | CASRSGTPPTATEAFF
TRBD1 | - | TRBJ1-3 | TRBV4-1 | TGCGCCAGCAGCCAAGTAACAGGGGGGGCCGGCACCATATATTTT | CASSQVTGGAGTIYF
TRBD1 | - | TRBJ2-5 | TRBV6-5 | TGTGCCAGCAGTTACGGTTACAGGGGAAAGACCCAGTACTTC | CASSYGYRGKTQYF
- | - | TRBJ2-3 | TRBV21-1 | TGTGCCAGCAGCCGAGGGAGGCCGTCCACAGATACGCAGTATTTT | CASSRGRPSTDTQYF
- | - | TRBJ2-7 | TRBV6-5 | TGTGCCAGCAGTAGGGACAACGAAAACTACGAGCAGTACTTC | CASSRDNENYEQYF
- | - | TRBJ2-1 | TRBV5-6 | TGTGCCAGCAGCTTTGGGGCAAATGAGCAGTTCTTC | CASSFGANEQFF
- | - | TRBJ1-1 | TRBV4-1 | TGCGCCAGCAGCCATGCCCCCAGGGAAGGAACTGAAGCTTTCTTT | CASSHAPREGTEAFF
- | - | TRBJ1-2 | TRBV18 | TGTGCCAGCTCACCGGGGGCACCCGATGGCTACACCTTC | CASSPGAPDGYTF
TRBD1 | - | TRBJ2-1 | TRBV5-1 | TGCGCCAGCAGCTATGTAAAGGGGGCGGATGAGCAGTTCTTC | CASSYVKGADEQFF
- | - | TRBJ2-7 | TRBV19 | TGTGCCAGTAGTATGCAACTAGGCTACGAGCAGTACTTC | CASSMQLGYEQYF
- | once | TRBJ1-2 | TRBV4-2 | TGTGCCAGCAGCCAAGCAGGGGCCTTAGGAGGCTACACCTTC | CASSQAGALGGYTF
- | - | TRBJ2-1 | TRBV5-1 | TGCGCCAGCAGCTTGGTACTCTACCCCTCCTACAATGAGCAGTTCTTC | CASSLVLYPSYNEQFF
- | - | TRBJ1-1 | TRBV12-5 | TGTGCTAGTGGTCACACATCGAACACTGAAGCTTTCTTT | CASGHTSNTEAFF
TRBD1 | once | TRBJ1-2 | TRBV28 | TGTGCCAGCAGCACGGGACAGTCCAGATATGGCTACACCTTC | CASSTGQSRYGYTF
- | few | TRBJ2-5 | TRBV5-1 | TGCGCCAGCAGCTTGGCCCTAGGAGCCAGAGGATATCAAGAGACCCAGTACTTC | CASSLALGARGYQETQYF
- | few | TRBJ1-1 | TRBV5-6 | TGTGCCAGCAGCTTACAGACAGTGAACACTGAAGCTTTCTTT | CASSLQTVNTEAFF
TRBD2 | once | TRBJ2-5 | TRBV5-1 | TGCGCCAGCAGCTTGGGGACTAGTATTCAAGAGACCCAGTACTTC | CASSLGTSIQETQYF
- | - | TRBJ1-3 | TRBV3-1/TRBV3-2 | TGTGCCAGCAGCCAAGCTTCCAACACCATATATTTT | CASSQASNTIYF
- | - | TRBJ2-5 | TRBV30 | TGTGCCGGGAGGACAGGTAGAGAGACCCAGTACTTC | CAGRTGRETQYF
TRBD2 | - | TRBJ2-7 | TRBV27 | TGTGCCAGCAGTTTAAGAGCGGGAGAAACCTACGAGCAGTACTTC | CASSLRAGETYEQYF
TRBD1 | - | TRBJ2-7 | TRBV19 | TGTGCCAGTAGTTTTGGGACAGGGCCCTACGAGCAGTACTTC | CASSFGTGPYEQYF
TRBD1 | few | TRBJ1-1 | TRBV9 | TGTGCCAGCAGCCCCCCGACAGGGACGGCTGAAGCTTTCTTT | CASSPPTGTAEAFF
TRBD1 | - | TRBJ2-7 | TRBV18 | TGTGCCAGCTCACCAGGGACAGACAGCTCCTACGAGCAGTACTTC | CASSPGTDSSYEQYF
- | - | TRBJ2-6 | TRBV5-4 | TGTGCCAGCAGCTTGGGACTGGTAGGCTTTGCCTCTGGGGCCAACGTCCTGACTTTC | CASSLGLVGFASGANVLTF
- | - | TRBJ2-3 | TRBV24-1 | TGTGCCACCCTAGGACAGCCCTTTAGGACGAGCACAGATACGCAGTATTTT | CATLGQPFRTSTDTQYF
- | - | TRBJ2-3 | TRBV11-2 | TGTGCCAGCAGCCCAGGGAGGCTAATTTATAGCACAGATACGCAGTATTTT | CASSPGRLIYSTDTQYF
TRBD1 | - | TRBJ1-1 | TRBV6-2/TRBV6-3 | TGTGCCAGCAGTTACAACCCGGACAGGGGACGAGTTTTTGAAGCTTTCTTT | CASSYNPDRGRVFEAFF
- | - | TRBJ1-2 | TRBV7-9 | TGTGCCAGCAGCTTAATACGGGATGGCTACACCTTC | CASSLIRDGYTF
TRBD1 | - | TRBJ1-2 | TRBV2 | TGTGCCAGCAGCGACAGGGTCTATGGCTACACCTTC | CASSDRVYGYTF
TRBD1 | - | TRBJ1-1 | TRBV5-1 | TGCGCCAGCACCCTGGGACAGATGAACACTGAAGCTTTCTTT | CASTLGQMNTEAFF
- | - | TRBJ2-1 | TRBV7-2 | TGTGCCAGCAGCATGTGGGCAGGGGAAGTAGGCAATGAGCAGTTCTTC | CASSMWAGEVGNEQFF
- | - | TRBJ1-1 | TRBV5-1 | TGCGCCAGCAGCTCATGGACAGTGAACACTGAAGCTTTCTTT | CASSSWTVNTEAFF
- | - | TRBJ1-1 | TRBV10-3 | TGTGCCATCAGTGAGGAGTGGGGGGACACTGAAGCTTTCTTT | CAISEEWGDTEAFF
- | - | TRBJ1-5 | TRBV28 | TGTGCCAGCAGGTCAGGGAATCAGCCCCAGCATTTT | CASRSGNQPQHF